The 10 T cell receptor beta chains below were found in one sample sequenced in a study of vaccination effects on CD4 cells after COVID-19. The assay was immunoSEQ multiplex PCR, and TCRdb's table has in-frame clones only and misses some. The sample comprises fewer than 35,000 clones, around 74% of which are singletons, and around 14% rests with the top ten. Their target antigens are unknown. Investigators separated out CD4+ T cells once 9 to 11 days of culture had passed. Each participant was administered two doses of either the BNT162b2 or the mRNA-1273 vaccine. The specimen comprised CD4+ T cells from PBMCs cultured without peptide, sampled after COVID-19 vaccination. Receptors were obtained from a human donor who received a COVID-19 vaccine.

There are a few counts of this clone. The gene calls are TRBV19 and TRBJ2-7; no clear D. The CDR3 covers 14 residues. Germline CDR1 and CDR2: LNHDA and SQIVND (reference sequence). The V gene lost 4 bases and the J gene lost 0 bases, with 10 bases spanning the gap. CDR3 region: CASSSRLSSYEQYF. The DNA of the CDR3 is TGTGCCAGTAGTAGTCGACTTTCCTCCTACGAGCAGTACTTC.

This clone is termed medium-sized. The J gene is TRBJ1-1, the V gene TRBV30; D call uncertain. Germline CDR1 is GTSNPN and CDR2 is SVGIG (reference sequence). The CDR3 is 11 amino acids. Between the trimmed V and J ends, which lost 3 bases and 10 bases, there was a span of 12 bases. The DNA of the CDR3 is TGTGCCTGGAGGATCGGAGGTCTAGCTTTCTTT. Its protein product is CAWRIGGLAFF.

The chain recombines TRBV5-1 with TRBJ2-7, with D tentatively TRBD2 (5 bases). V lost 0 bases, J lost 0 bases, and 13 bases lay in between. Germline V CDR1 and CDR2: SGHRS, YFSETQ. The CDR3 consists of 16 residues. The CDR3 region has the DNA TGCGCCAGCAGCTTGGCCGCGGGCTCGGGCTCCTACGAGCAGTACTTC. It encodes CASSLAAGSGSYEQYF.

The chain joins TRBV4-3 to TRBJ2-7, with 11 bases lining up with TRBD1. The V segment lost 4 bases and the J segment 3 bases; nucleotides outside the gene matches: 17. CDR1 and CDR2 from the germline V gene are LGHNA and YSLEER. The CDR3 covers 19 residues. The CDR3 nucleotides are TGCGCCAGCAGCCGATATTTACCCTCGACCGGGACAGGGGGCTACGAGCAGTACTTC. Protein product: CASSRYLPSTGTGGYEQYF.

V and J are TRBV12-3 or TRBV12-4 and TRBJ1-2; D is unresolved. With 5 bases removed from V and 5 bases from J, the gap between germline ends came to 12 bases. The CDR3 is 13 residues long. The CDR3 DNA reads TGTGCCAGCAGTCGGAGGGAAGAGTATGGCTACACCTTC. Protein sequence: CASSRREEYGYTF.

This clone was observed once. The chain is built from TRBV27 and TRBJ1-5; weak D call: TRBD1 (6 bases). CDR1 is MNHEY and CDR2 is SMNVEV in the germline V gene (reference sequence). The CDR3 sequence is 14 residues long. Trimming shortened V by 6 bases and J by 4 bases, and 13 bases separated the two germline ends. This chain's CDR3 is CASRNGQTNQPQHF. Written as DNA, the CDR3 is TGTGCCAGCAGAAACGGACAGACTAATCAGCCCCAGCATTTT.

Only a few counts were recorded for this clone. The chain is built from TRBV27 and TRBJ1-3; D ambiguous. CDR3 length: 14 amino acids. Germline-derived CDR1 and CDR2 are MNHEY and SMNVEV (reference sequence). V was shortened by 5 bases and J by 3 bases, with 11 bases between the two germline ends. The CDR3 reads CASSRLYGGNTIYF. The CDR3 DNA sequence: TGTGCCAGCAGTCGATTATATGGTGGAAACACCATATATTTT.

The gene calls are TRBV18 and TRBJ1-1; a possible D gene is TRBD1 (5 bases). Germline CDR1 reads KGHSH; CDR2 reads LQKENI. CDR3 length equals 13 residues. V dropped 5 bases and J dropped 1 base, with 8 bases sitting between them. The CDR3 DNA reads TGTGCCAGCTCATCTGACAGGAACACTGAAGCTTTCTTT. Translated, it gives CASSSDRNTEAFF.

This sequence joins TRBV9 and TRBJ2-3, with no clear D. Looked up from germline, CDR1 is SGDLS and CDR2 is YYNGEE. The CDR3 runs 15 residues. Trimming shortened V by 0 bases and J by 4 bases, and 12 bases separated the two germline ends. CDR3 nucleotide sequence: TGTGCCAGCAGCGTAGCTGTGTCGGGCGCAGATACGCAGTATTTT. Translating it yields CASSVAVSGADTQYF.

This clone has only one observation. The chain uses TRBV6-1 and TRBJ1-3; weak D call: TRBD1 (6 bases). V was trimmed by 2 bases and J by 8 bases, leaving 22 bases between them. This CDR3 is 17 amino acids long. Per germline, CDR1 MNHNS and CDR2 SASEGT. This CDR3 reads CASSEPVWLAGADTIYF. CDR3 DNA: TGTGCCAGCAGTGAACCCGTTTGGTTAGCAGGGGCGGACACCATATATTTT.